This T cell receptor beta chain was recovered during a study of T cell changes during pregnancy in multiple sclerosis. Repertoires were generated with immunoSEQ multiplex PCR, while TCRdb's copy carries only in-frame clones and drops some. The table lists 100,000 or so clones, 94% of them singletons. The CDR3 totals 15 residues. Germline V gene sequence: CDR1 SGHVS, CDR2 FQNEAQ. Trimming shortened V by 3 bases and J by 3 bases, and 12 bases separated the two germline ends. The source is a female donor with multiple sclerosis, enrolled in a pregnancy study. The V gene is TRBV7-8, the J gene TRBJ1-5; possible D gene TRBD1, 5 bases. Material: peripheral blood, obtained before pregnancy. The CDR3 is CASSLVQGYNQPQHF. CDR3 nucleotide sequence: TGTGCCAGCAGCTTGGTCCAGGGATACAATCAGCCCCAGCATTTT.